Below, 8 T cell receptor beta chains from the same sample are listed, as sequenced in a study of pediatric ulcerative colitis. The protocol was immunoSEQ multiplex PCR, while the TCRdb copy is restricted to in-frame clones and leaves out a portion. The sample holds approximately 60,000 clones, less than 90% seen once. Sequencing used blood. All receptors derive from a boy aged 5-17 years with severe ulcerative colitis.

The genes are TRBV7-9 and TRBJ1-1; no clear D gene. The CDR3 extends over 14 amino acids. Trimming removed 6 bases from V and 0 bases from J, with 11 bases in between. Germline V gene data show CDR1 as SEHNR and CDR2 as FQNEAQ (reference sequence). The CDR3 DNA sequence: TGTGCCAGCAGGACTATGGCCGTGAACACTGAAGCTTTCTTT. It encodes CASRTMAVNTEAFF.

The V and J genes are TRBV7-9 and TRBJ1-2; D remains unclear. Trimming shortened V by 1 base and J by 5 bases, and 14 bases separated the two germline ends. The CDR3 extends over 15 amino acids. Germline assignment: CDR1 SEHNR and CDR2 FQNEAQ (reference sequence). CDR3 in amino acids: CASSLGEGLGYGYTF. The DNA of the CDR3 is TGTGCCAGCAGCTTAGGAGAAGGCCTGGGGTATGGCTACACCTTC. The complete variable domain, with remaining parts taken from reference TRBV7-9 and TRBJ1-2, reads DTGVSQNPRHKITKRGQNVTFRCDPISEHNRLYWYRQTLGQGPEFLTYFQNEAQLEKSRLLSDRFSAERPKGSFSTLEIQRTEQGDSAMYLCASSLGEGLGYGYTFGSGTRLTVV.

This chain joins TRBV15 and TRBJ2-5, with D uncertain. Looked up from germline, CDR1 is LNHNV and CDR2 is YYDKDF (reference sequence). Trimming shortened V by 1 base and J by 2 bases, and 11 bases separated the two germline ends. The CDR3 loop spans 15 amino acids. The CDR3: CATSRGSLSQETQYF. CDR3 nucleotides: TGTGCCACCAGCAGAGGTTCTCTCTCACAAGAGACCCAGTACTTC.

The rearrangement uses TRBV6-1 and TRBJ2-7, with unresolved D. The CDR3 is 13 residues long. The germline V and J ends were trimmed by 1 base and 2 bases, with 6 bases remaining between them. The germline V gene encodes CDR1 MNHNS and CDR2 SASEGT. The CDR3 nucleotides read TGTGCCAGCAGTGAAGGTGAGACCTACGAGCAGTACTTC. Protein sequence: CASSEGETYEQYF.

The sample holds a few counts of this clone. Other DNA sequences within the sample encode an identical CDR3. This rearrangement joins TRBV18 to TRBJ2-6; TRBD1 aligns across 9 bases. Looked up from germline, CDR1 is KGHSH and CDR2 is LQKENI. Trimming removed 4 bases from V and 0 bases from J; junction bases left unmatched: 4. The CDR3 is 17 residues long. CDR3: CASSRGQGNSGANVLTF. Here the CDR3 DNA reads TGTGCCAGCTCACGTGGACAGGGGAACTCTGGGGCCAACGTCCTGACTTTC.

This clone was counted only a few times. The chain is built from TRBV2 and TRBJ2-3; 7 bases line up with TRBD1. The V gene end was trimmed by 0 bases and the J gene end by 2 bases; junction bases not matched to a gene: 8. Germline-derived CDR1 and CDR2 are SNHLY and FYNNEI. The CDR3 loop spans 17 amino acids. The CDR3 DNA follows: TGTGCCAGCAGTGAAGCCTTCGGTGACAGGGCCACAGATACGCAGTATTTT. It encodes CASSEAFGDRATDTQYF. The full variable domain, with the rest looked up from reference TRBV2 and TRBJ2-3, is EPEVTQTPSHQVTQMGQEVILRCVPISNHLYFYWYRQILGQKVEFLVSFYNNEISEKSEIFDDQFSVERPDGSNFTLKIRSTKLEDSAMYFCASSEAFGDRATDTQYFGPGTRLTVL.

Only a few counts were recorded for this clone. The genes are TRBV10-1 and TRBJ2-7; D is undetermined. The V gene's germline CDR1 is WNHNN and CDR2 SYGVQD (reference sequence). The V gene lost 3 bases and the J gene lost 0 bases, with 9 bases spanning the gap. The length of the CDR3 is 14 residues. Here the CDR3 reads CASSDEPSSYEQYF. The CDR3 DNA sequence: TGCGCCAGCAGTGATGAGCCCAGCTCCTACGAGCAGTACTTC.

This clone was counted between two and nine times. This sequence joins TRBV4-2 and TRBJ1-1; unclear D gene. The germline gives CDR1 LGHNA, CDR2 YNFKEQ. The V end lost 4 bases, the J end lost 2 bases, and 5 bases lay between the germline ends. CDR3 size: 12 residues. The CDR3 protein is CASSLGNTEAFF. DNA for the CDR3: TGTGCCAGCAGCCTGGGAAACACTGAAGCTTTCTTT.